This T cell receptor (beta chain) was documented in a study of regulatory T cells in long-lasting Graves disease. Study background: Graves' patients diagnosed newly had used antithyroid drugs under 3 months.

Study results and caveats: Peripheral blood, not thyroid tissue, was the sole material studied.

This clonotype has ten or more counts. What it binds is unknown. Germline and junction disagree at one end, which may indicate a read error. Germline CDR1 and CDR2: SGHTA and FQGNSA. This CDR3 region has 13 residues. Indicated time point: newly diagnosed GD, antithyroid drugs for less than 3 months. RNA isolated from PBMCs was used to make the TCR library. The authors drew about 9 milliliters of peripheral blood into EDTA tubes. TCR beta libraries were built with iRepertoire HTBI primers and Arm-PCR of CDR3 regions. A single record per CDR3 protein comes from TCRdb applying MiXCR to the multiplex PCR reads. The data hold a few hundred thousand distinct CDR3 sequences, with over 9.5% observed a single time. The data were also submitted as part of a second study, on T cells in Graves' hyperthyroidism and ophthalmopathy.

This receptor was obtained from a woman younger than 35 with Graves disease. The chain carries TRBV7-2 and TRBJ1-5; no clear D gene. This material consisted of peripheral blood mononuclear cells (PBMCs), taken at new diagnosis, from a patient treated with antithyroid drugs. The CDR3 reads CASSLVSNQPQHF. The CDR3 region has the DNA TGTGCCAGCAGTTTAGTTAGCAATCAGCCCCAGCATTTT.